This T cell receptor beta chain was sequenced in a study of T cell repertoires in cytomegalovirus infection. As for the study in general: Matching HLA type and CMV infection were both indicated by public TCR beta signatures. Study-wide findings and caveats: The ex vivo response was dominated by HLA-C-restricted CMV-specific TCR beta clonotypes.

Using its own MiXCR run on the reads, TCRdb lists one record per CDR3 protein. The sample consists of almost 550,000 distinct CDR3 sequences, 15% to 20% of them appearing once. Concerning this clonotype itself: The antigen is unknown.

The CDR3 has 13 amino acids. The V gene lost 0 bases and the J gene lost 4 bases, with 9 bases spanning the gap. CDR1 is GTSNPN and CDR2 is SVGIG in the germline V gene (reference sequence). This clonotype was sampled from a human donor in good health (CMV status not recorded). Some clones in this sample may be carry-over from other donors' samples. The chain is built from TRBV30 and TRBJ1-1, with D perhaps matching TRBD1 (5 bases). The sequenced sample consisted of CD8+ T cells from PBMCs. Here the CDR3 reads CAWSVTGTTEAFF. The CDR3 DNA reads TGTGCCTGGAGTGTGACGGGGACCACTGAAGCTTTCTTT.